The 4 T cell receptor beta chains listed next were all sequenced from one sample in a study of blood T cell repertoires in COVID-19. TCRdb's table, derived via immunoSEQ multiplex PCR, lists solely in-frame clones and lacks some. The profile covers approximately 50,000 clones, with about 90% appearing a single time and more than 2% taken by the ten largest. The sequencing sample was made of peripheral blood. These receptors were obtained from a human donor in a cohort sampled during active COVID-19.

The chain uses TRBV30 and TRBJ2-1, with 7 bases identical to TRBD2. The CDR3 consists of 13 residues. Germline assignment: CDR1 GTSNPN and CDR2 SVGIG (reference sequence). The V segment lost 7 bases and the J segment 3 bases; nucleotides outside the gene matches: 6. The CDR3 bases are TGTGCCTTGGGGGAGCGGGGCTACAATGAGCAGTTCTTC. This sequence encodes CALGERGYNEQFF.

The J gene is TRBJ2-2, the V gene TRBV4-3, with 13 bases identical to TRBD2. This CDR3 is built from 18 residues. In germline, CDR1 is LGHNA, CDR2 YSLEER. The V segment lost 0 bases and the J segment 5 bases; nucleotides outside the gene matches: 6. The CDR3 spells CASSQDSPGLAGTGELFF. CDR3 bases: TGCGCCAGCAGCCAAGATTCCCCGGGACTAGCGGGAACCGGGGAGCTGTTTTTT.

The rearrangement links TRBV10-3 to TRBJ2-7; tentatively, D is TRBD2 (6 bases). The V end was cut by 4 bases, the J end by 0 bases, with 10 bases between. The CDR3 has 14 amino acids. Per germline, CDR1 ENHRY and CDR2 SYGVKD. The CDR3 is CAISAGLLSYEQYF. CDR3 coding DNA: TGTGCCATCAGTGCGGGACTGCTCTCCTACGAGCAGTACTTC.

This chain joins TRBV27 and TRBJ2-3; 7 bases are a match to TRBD1. Germline V gene data show CDR1 as MNHEY and CDR2 as SMNVEV (reference sequence). This CDR3 contains 14 residues. V dropped 5 bases and J dropped 1; count of bases not matched to a gene: 3. The CDR3 region has the DNA TGTGCCAGCAGTATCGGACAGGGCACAGATACGCAGTATTTT. Its translation is CASSIGQGTDTQYF.